The 22 T cell receptor beta chains below all came from one sample that was sequenced in a study of spatial heterogeneity in lung cancer. In TCRdb, the 5' RACE reads were re-called with MiXCR into one record per CDR3 protein. This sample yields some 47,000 distinct CDR3 sequences, of which 7.5% to 8% are seen a single time; 13% belongs to the top ten. This sample's time point: sample taken at primary tumor resection. Sequencing of whole RNA from tumor, nontumor lung or frozen PBMC involved no sorting. Sequencing used PBMCs, obtained at surgery. Every receptor here comes from a female donor with early-stage non-small cell lung cancer.

This clonotype has a count of ten or more. V and J are TRBV7-7 and TRBJ2-3; the D gene is possibly TRBD2 (5 bases). Trimming pared 5 bases from V and 3 bases from J, leaving 9 bases between. This CDR3 is built from 13 residues. Germline V CDR1 and CDR2: SSHAT, FNYEAQ (reference sequence). Here the CDR3 reads CASSPGGTDTQYF. In nucleotides, the CDR3 is TGTGCCAGCAGCCCGGGCGGGACAGATACGCAGTATTTT. Full variable domain (rest looked up from reference TRBV7-7 and TRBJ2-3): GAGVSQSPRYKVTKRGQDVTLRCDPISSHATLYWYQQALGQGPEFLTYFNYEAQPDKSGLPSDRFSAERPEGSISTLTIQRTEQRDSAMYRCASSPGGTDTQYFGPGTRLTVL.

Ten or more counts support this clonotype. This sequence joins TRBV6-2 or TRBV6-3 and TRBJ2-1; D is perhaps TRBD1 (6 bases). V was clipped by 8 bases and J by 4 bases, with 15 bases between them. This CDR3 is built from 14 residues. Germline CDR1 is MNHEY and CDR2 is SVGEGT. This CDR3 is CASLGGTPYNEQFF. CDR3 DNA: TGTGCCAGCTTAGGGGGAACGCCGTACAATGAGCAGTTCTTC.

A few counts support this clonotype. This chain connects TRBV18 to TRBJ2-5; the D gene is possibly TRBD1 (5 bases). V was trimmed by 0 bases and J by 3 bases, leaving 11 bases between them. The CDR3 covers 15 residues. Germline V lookup: CDR1 KGHSH, CDR2 LQKENI. The CDR3 is CASSPPDSLEETQYF. CDR3 DNA sequence: TGTGCCAGCTCACCACCCGACAGCTTAGAAGAGACCCAGTACTTC.

Written as DNA, the CDR3 is TGTGCCAGCAGCTCGATTACAGGGTCGGCTGAAGCTTTCTTT. Translated, it gives CASSSITGSAEAFF. This sequence joins TRBV7-9 and TRBJ1-1, with a tentative D call TRBD1 (6 bases). The CDR3 sequence is 14 residues long. The germline V gene has CDR1 SEHNR and CDR2 FQNEAQ (reference sequence). V was shortened by 4 bases and J by 6 bases, with 15 bases between the two germline ends.

This chain joins TRBV30 and TRBJ1-6; TRBD1 is a possible D gene (5 bases). The CDR3 loop spans 13 amino acids. CDR1 GTSNPN and CDR2 SVGIG come from the germline V gene (reference sequence). Trimming pared 5 bases from V and 7 bases from J, leaving 12 bases between. The CDR3 region is CAWEEDTNSPLHF. The DNA of the CDR3 is TGTGCCTGGGAAGAGGACACCAATTCACCCCTCCACTTT.

CDR3 amino acids: CASSLMRGGGPYEQYF. The CDR3 DNA follows: TGCGCCAGCAGCTTGATGCGCGGCGGGGGCCCCTACGAGCAGTACTTC. The chain uses TRBV5-1 and TRBJ2-7, with D perhaps TRBD2 (7 bases). CDR1 and CDR2 (germline): SGHRS, YFSETQ. This CDR3 comprises 16 residues. Trimming removed 1 base at V and 2 bases at J, with 16 bases between.

This clonotype occurred many times. The rearrangement joins TRBV6-5 to TRBJ1-2; 7 bases line up with TRBD1. Germline V gene lookup returns CDR1 MNHEY and CDR2 SVGAGI. The ends lost 6 bases at V and 4 bases at J; junction bases unmatched: 11. The CDR3 runs to 15 residues. CDR3 in amino acids: CASRVDRDVRYGYTF. Here the CDR3 DNA reads TGTGCCAGCAGGGTTGACAGGGACGTTCGCTATGGCTACACCTTC.

This clonotype was seen many times. The chain couples TRBV29-1 to TRBJ1-6; TRBD1 matches 9 bases. The CDR3 consists of 15 residues. J lost 1 base, V lost 6 bases, and 4 bases had no gene match. CDR1 is SQVTM and CDR2 is ANQGSEA in the germline V gene. CDR3 sequence: CSVRTGESYNSPLHF. CDR3 nucleotides: TGCAGCGTACGGACAGGGGAGTCCTATAATTCACCCCTCCACTTT.

This clonotype was detected many times. This rearrangement joins TRBV6-1 to TRBJ1-6, with D perhaps TRBD1 (6 bases). The V gene lost 0 bases and the J gene lost 7 bases, with 16 bases spanning the gap. The length of the CDR3 is 17 residues. Looked up from germline, CDR1 is MNHNS and CDR2 is SASEGT. The CDR3 nucleotides read TGTGCCAGCAGTGAAGCGGGGGCTGGGGTCGGGAATTCACCCCTCCACTTT. Its protein is CASSEAGAGVGNSPLHF.

This clonotype was detected a few times. The chain has TRBV6-2 or TRBV6-3 and TRBJ1-5; D possibly corresponds to TRBD1 (5 bases). This CDR3 comprises 15 residues. V was trimmed by 5 bases and J by 7 bases, leaving 18 bases between them. CDR1 and CDR2 (germline): MNHEY, SVGEGT. The CDR3 loop reads CASSDPPGGTQPQHF. In nucleotides, the CDR3 is TGTGCCAGCAGTGACCCCCCCGGGGGAACGCAGCCCCAGCATTTT.

This clonotype was observed at least ten times. The chain employs TRBV5-1 and TRBJ2-1; a possible D gene is TRBD2 (6 bases). V lost 6 bases, J lost 3 bases, and 19 bases lay in between. The CDR3 is made up of 16 amino acids. Per the germline V gene, CDR1 is SGHRS and CDR2 is YFSETQ. DNA of the CDR3: TGCGCCAGCAACGTCTTCGCGGGGAACCTCTACAATGAGCAGTTCTTC. Amino acids: CASNVFAGNLYNEQFF.

The chain links TRBV5-1 to TRBJ2-2; 13 bases map to TRBD2. With V trimmed by 0 bases and J by 1 base, 0 bases remained unmatched. CDR1 and CDR2 from the germline V gene are SGHRS and YFSETQ. The CDR3 extends over 17 amino acids. CDR3 sequence (DNA): TGCGCCAGCAGCTTGGGGACTAGCGGGAGGAACACCGGGGAGCTGTTTTTT. Translating gives CASSLGTSGRNTGELFF.

In its sample, this clonotype was seen many times. CDR3 sequence: CSVTDGAPEQYF. CDR3 sequence (DNA): TGCAGCGTGACTGATGGAGCGCCCGAGCAGTACTTC. The V gene is TRBV29-1, the J gene TRBJ2-7, with D hard to call. Trimming stripped 6 bases from V and 6 bases from J, with 15 bases between. Germline V gene lookup returns CDR1 SQVTM and CDR2 ANQGSEA. This CDR3 is 12 amino acids long.

This chain uses TRBV19 with TRBJ2-1; 7 bases line up with TRBD2. There are 16 residues in the CDR3. CDR1 LNHDA and CDR2 SQIVND come from the germline V gene (reference sequence). Losses at the gene ends were 11 bases for V and 0 bases for J; bases not matched to a gene: 13. CDR3 bases: TGTGCCGCCAGTGATCGTGGGGGGGGCTCCTACAATGAGCAGTTCTTC. Protein: CAASDRGGGSYNEQFF. The variable domain in full, with the rest retrieved from reference TRBV19 and TRBJ2-1, is DGGITQSPKYLFRKEGQNVTLSCEQNLNHDAMYWYRQDPGQGLRLIYYSQIVNDFQKGDIAEGYSVSREKKESFPLTVTSAQKNPTAFYLCAASDRGGGSYNEQFFGPGTRLTVL.

This clonotype was seen many times. The J gene is TRBJ2-7, the V gene TRBV20-1; TRBD1 matches 11 bases. Germline loops: CDR1 DFQATT, CDR2 SNEGSKA (reference sequence). CDR3 length: 13 amino acids. V lost 6 bases, J lost 2 bases, and 3 bases stayed unmatched. The CDR3 DNA follows: TGCAGTGCAGGGACAGGGGGGACCTACGAGCAGTACTTC. Translating gives CSAGTGGTYEQYF.

As for this clonotype: One end of the junction is discordant with germline, which a read error may explain. The chain joins TRBV6-5 to TRBJ2-1; TRBD1 agrees at 7 bases. Germline V gene data show CDR1 as MNHEY and CDR2 as SVGAGI. The CDR3 length is 15 residues. CDR3 residues: CASSYRGLRDNEEFF. The CDR3 DNA is TGTGCCAGCAGTTACAGGGGGCTCAGGGACAATGAGGAGTTCTTC.

This clonotype was counted a few times. This chain links TRBV7-9 with TRBJ1-1; no definite D call. Deletions cut 1 base from V and 6 bases from J, with 3 bases between. The CDR3 covers 11 residues. Germline CDR1 and CDR2: SEHNR and FQNEAQ (reference sequence). The CDR3 DNA is TGTGCCAGCAGCTTAGGGTCTGAAGCTTTCTTT. Its protein product is CASSLGSEAFF.

This clonotype occurred a few times. The gene calls are TRBV19 and TRBJ2-3; D is tentatively TRBD1 or TRBD2 (6 bases each). CDR3 length: 15 amino acids. CDR1 and CDR2 (germline): LNHDA, SQIVND (reference sequence). Trimming cost V 10 bases and J 4 bases, with 21 bases left between them. The CDR3 loop reads CATREWGARADTQYF. The CDR3 bases are TGTGCCACGAGAGAGTGGGGGGCTCGGGCAGATACGCAGTATTTT.

V and J are TRBV5-1 and TRBJ2-4, with no clear D. The V end lost 0 bases, the J end lost 8 bases, and 18 bases lay between the germline ends. The germline CDR1 and CDR2 sequences are SGHRS and YFSETQ. The length of the CDR3 is 16 residues. Here the CDR3 reads CASSLGASNNVDIQYF. For the CDR3, the DNA is TGCGCCAGCAGCTTGGGGGCCTCCAACAACGTGGACATTCAGTACTTC. Full variable domain (remainder filled in from reference TRBV5-1 and TRBJ2-4): KAGVTQTPRYLIKTRGQQVTLSCSPISGHRSVSWYQQTPGQGLQFLFEYFSETQRNKGNFPGRFSGRQFSNSRSEMNVSTLELGDSALYLCASSLGASNNVDIQYFGAGTRLSVL.

The chain uses TRBV19 and TRBJ1-5; 9 nucleotides match TRBD1. The CDR3 extends over 17 amino acids. V gave up 6 bases and J gave up 6 bases; unmatched junction bases: 15. CDR1 LNHDA and CDR2 SQIVND come from the germline V gene (reference sequence). CDR3 loop: CASRPFHRGRLSQPQHF. DNA of the CDR3: TGTGCCAGTAGACCCTTTCACAGGGGGCGGCTATCTCAGCCCCAGCATTTT.

The V gene is TRBV4-2, the J gene TRBJ1-1; no reliable D call. This CDR3 contains 17 residues. Germline V gene lookup returns CDR1 LGHNA and CDR2 YNFKEQ. Trimming removed 2 bases from V and 1 base from J, with 17 bases in between. CDR3 sequence reads: CASSQIQLTNRNTEAFF. CDR3 sequence (DNA): TGTGCCAGCAGCCAAATACAACTAACCAACCGGAACACTGAAGCTTTCTTT.

The count of this clonotype is one. The gene calls are TRBV30 and TRBJ1-2; weak D call: TRBD1 (5 bases). V dropped 2 bases and J dropped 3 bases, with 13 bases sitting between them. CDR1 and CDR2 (germline): GTSNPN, SVGIG (reference sequence). The CDR3 contains 14 residues. CDR3 in amino acids: CAWSNPGLDYGYTF. The CDR3 DNA is TGTGCCTGGAGTAACCCGGGGCTTGACTATGGCTACACCTTC.